These 20 T cell receptor beta chains share one sample of origin, sequenced in a study of tumor-infiltrating lymphocytes in primary liver carcinoma. The investigators made TCR beta cDNA from 400 to 500 ng total RNA, using a constant-region primer. Each TCR beta library was derived from three nested multiplex PCR rounds that employed slightly modified ARM-PCR. With TRBV1-TRBV30 forward primers and a C-beta reverse primer, the first two PCR rounds were run for approximately 10 cycles each. Using its own MiXCR run on the multiplex PCR reads, TCRdb lists one record per CDR3 protein. The sample holds approximately 110,000 distinct CDR3 sequences, 60% to 70% seen once. Without any cell sorting, 20-30 mg of bulk tissue yielded co-extracted RNA and DNA. The sample consisted of liver tumor tissue from sampling region 1. Subset indicated: tumor region T1, superior pole. The receptors originated from a woman in her sixties or seventies with primary liver carcinoma and hepatitis B virus infection.

The genes are TRBV11-2 and TRBJ1-1; D possibly corresponds to TRBD1 (5 bases). Trimming left V 4 bases short and J 6 bases short, with 15 bases between. Germline V gene lookup returns CDR1 SGHAT and CDR2 FQNNGV. The CDR3 extends over 14 amino acids. The CDR3 nucleotides are TGTGCCAGCAGCTCACGAGGCAGGGTACCTGAAGCTTTCTTT. Encoded protein: CASSSRGRVPEAFF.

The J gene is TRBJ2-7, the V gene TRBV10-2, with D perhaps TRBD2 (6 bases). This CDR3 has 14 amino acids. Germline V CDR1 and CDR2: WSHSY, SAAADI. V dropped 5 bases and J dropped 1 base, with 12 bases sitting between them. This CDR3 is CASSIKSGSYEQYF. CDR3 bases: TGCGCCAGCAGTATAAAAAGCGGGTCCTACGAGCAGTACTTC.

As regards this clonotype: Given a much more abundant clone one base away, this may be a read error. The CDR3 region is CASPNPGGGELCF. The DNA for the CDR3 is TGTGCCAGCCCCAACCCGGGGGGCGGGGAGCTGTGTTTT. This rearrangement joins TRBV6-1 to TRBJ2-2, with TRBD2 as a possible D gene (7 bases). CDR1 is MNHNS and CDR2 is SASEGT in the germline V gene. This CDR3 contains 13 residues.

The gene calls are TRBV20-1 and TRBJ1-1, with D unclear. The CDR3 length is 13 residues. Germline V gives CDR1 DFQATT, CDR2 SNEGSKA (reference sequence). V was pared by 3 bases and J by 1 base, with 9 bases between. CDR3 in DNA: TGCAGTGCTAGCGAACACACGAACACTGAAGCTTTCTTT. This codes for CSASEHTNTEAFF.

With respect to this clonotype: One junction end disagrees with the germline gene, perhaps due to a read error. V usage is TRBV6-5 and J usage is TRBJ2-3; D gene unclear. The CDR3 has 13 residues. Germline loops: CDR1 MNHEY, CDR2 SVGAGI. The chain's CDR3 is CASSHSIVSTRYF. For the CDR3, the DNA is TGTGCCAGCAGTCACTCGATAGTTTCTACGCGGTATTTT.

About this clonotype itself: This may stem from a read error, because a much larger clone lies one nucleotide away. The chain combines TRBV5-8 with TRBJ2-7; D is undetermined. Germline V gene sequence: CDR1 SGHTS, CDR2 YDEGEE. This CDR3 is built from 15 residues. The CDR3 region is CARSLYAGLNYEQYF. The CDR3 bases are TGTGCCAGGAGCTTGTACGCAGGTCTCAACTACGAGCAGTACTTC.

This clonotype was detected ten times or more. The genes are TRBV4-2 and TRBJ2-1; TRBD1 is a possible D gene (6 bases). The CDR3 is 15 residues long. V gave up 0 bases and J gave up 2 bases, with 8 bases separating them. Germline V lookup: CDR1 LGHNA, CDR2 YNFKEQ. CDR3 sequence reads: CASSQEGATYNEQFF. CDR3 bases: TGTGCCAGCAGCCAAGAGGGGGCTACCTACAATGAGCAGTTCTTC.

This rearrangement joins TRBV5-1 to TRBJ2-1; D not certain. Germline V CDR1 and CDR2: SGHRS, YFSETQ. Between the trimmed V and J ends, which lost 1 base and 5 bases, there was a span of 10 bases. The CDR3 contains 14 residues. The CDR3 here is CASSLHPGHNEQFF. The CDR3 DNA sequence: TGCGCCAGCAGCTTGCATCCAGGCCACAATGAGCAGTTCTTC.

In the case of this clonotype: One end of the junction is discordant with germline, which a read error may explain. The chain has TRBV11-2 and TRBJ2-5; TRBD2 matches at 11 bases. The germline gives CDR1 SGHAT, CDR2 FQNNGV. The CDR3 spans 14 residues. CDR3 region: CASCWTSGQEAQYF. The CDR3 DNA reads as TGTGCCAGCTGCTGGACTAGCGGGCAAGAGGCCCAGTACTTC.

As regards this clonotype: This may stem from a read error, because a much larger clone lies one nucleotide away. Since the CDR3 does not end with the conserved phenylalanine or tryptophan, this likely comes from a read error. The chain links TRBV5-4 to TRBJ2-3; no reliable D call. CDR1 is SGHNT and CDR2 is YYREEE in the germline V gene (reference sequence). Trimming took 0 bases from V and 2 from J, leaving 1 base between them. The CDR3 length is 12 residues. Here the CDR3 reads CASSLDTDTQYL. The CDR3 DNA reads TGTGCCAGCAGCTTGGACACAGATACGCAGTATCTT.

With regard to this clonotype: A much more abundant neighbour one base away suggests this may be a read error. The J gene is TRBJ2-7, the V gene TRBV29-1, with TRBD1 matching 7 bases. With 6 bases clipped from V and 2 bases from J, the junction kept 7 bases outside the gene matches. The CDR3 contains 13 residues. The V gene's germline CDR1 is SQVTM and CDR2 ANQGSEA. The CDR3 loop is CSVVTGWPYEQYF. The CDR3 DNA reads as TGCAGCGTCGTGACAGGGTGGCCCTACGAGCAGTACTTC.

Details on this clonotype: One base away lies a much larger clone, so this may be a sequencing read error. Likely a read error: the CDR3 ends without its conserved phenylalanine or tryptophan. The chain is built from TRBV30 and TRBJ1-1; the match to TRBD1 covers 10 bases. Germline CDR1 reads GTSNPN; CDR2 reads SVGIG (reference sequence). The V gene end was trimmed by 5 bases and the J gene end by 3 bases; junction bases not matched to a gene: 6. The CDR3 loop spans 14 amino acids. The DNA of the CDR3 is TGTGCCTGGGACAGGGGGCAAGGGGACACTGAAGCTTTCCTT. Its translation is CAWDRGQGDTEAFL.

Ten or more counts support this clonotype. The chain recombines TRBV29-1 with TRBJ1-5, with TRBD1 matching over 7 bases. V was pared by 8 bases and J by 3 bases, with 7 bases of the junction left unmatched. Germline CDR1 and CDR2: SQVTM and ANQGSEA. The CDR3 consists of 13 residues. CDR3 sequence reads: CSTGTAPNQPQHF. The CDR3 nucleotides read TGCAGCACCGGGACAGCGCCCAATCAGCCCCAGCATTTT.

This clonotype turned up a few times. This sequence joins TRBV24-1 and TRBJ1-1; tentative D call: TRBD1 (6 bases). The V gene's germline CDR1 is KGHDR and CDR2 SFDVKD. CDR3 length: 14 amino acids. V lost 5 bases to trimming and J lost 4 bases, with 13 bases between them. The CDR3 bases are TGTGCCACCAGTGCTGGAGGGGGAATCACTGAAGCTTTCTTT. It translates to CATSAGGGITEAFF.

The V gene is TRBV11-2, the J gene TRBJ2-7; no reliable D call. This CDR3 contains 12 residues. Per germline, CDR1 SGHAT and CDR2 FQNNGV. Trimming removed 5 bases at V and 6 bases at J, with 11 bases between. CDR3 DNA: TGTGCCAGCAGCCAAAACAACCGCGAGCAGTACTTC. Its translation is CASSQNNREQYF.

To note about this clonotype: The final CDR3 position lacks the conserved phenylalanine or tryptophan, pointing to a likely read error. The V gene is TRBV12-3 or TRBV12-4, the J gene TRBJ1-1; 10 bases fit TRBD1. The CDR3 contains 13 residues. Trimming removed 7 bases from V and 6 bases from J; junction bases left unmatched: 5. DNA for the CDR3: TGTGCCAGCATCTGGACAGGGGGGTCTGAAGCTTTCATT. It translates to CASIWTGGSEAFI.

In its sample, this clonotype was seen many times. The rearrangement links TRBV4-2 to TRBJ2-7; unclear D gene. Trimming cost V 1 base and J 1 base, with 5 bases left between them. Germline lookup yields CDR1 LGHNA and CDR2 YNFKEQ. CDR3 length: 13 residues. As DNA, the CDR3 is TGTGCCAGCAGCCAAGTGCTATCCTACGAGCAGTACTTC. Translation: CASSQVLSYEQYF.

To note about this clonotype: A much larger clone differs by one base, so this may be a read error. This chain links TRBV5-5 with TRBJ2-7; D remains unclear. The length of the CDR3 is 14 residues. V lost 4 bases to trimming and J lost 2 bases, with 13 bases between them. Germline CDR1 and CDR2: SGHKS and YYEKEE (reference sequence). DNA for the CDR3: TGTGCCAGCAGCCACGTTTTGGGGACCTACGAGCAGTACTTC. Translation gives CASSHVLGTYEQYF.

The chain carries TRBV28 and TRBJ2-3; D may be TRBD1 (6 bases). From germline, CDR1 is MDHEN and CDR2 SYDVKM. The germline V and J ends were trimmed by 6 bases and 0 bases, with 10 bases remaining between them. CDR3 length: 14 amino acids. The CDR3 coding sequence is TGTGCCAGCAGACAGGGTATTAGCACAGATACGCAGTATTTT. Amino acids: CASRQGISTDTQYF.

Remarks on this clonotype: Lacking the conserved final phenylalanine or tryptophan, this CDR3 likely reflects a read error. The CDR3 nucleotides are TGTGCCAGCAGCGTCACTAGCGGCCAAGAGACCCAGTACCTC. This gives the protein CASSVTSGQETQYL. This chain connects TRBV11-3 to TRBJ2-5; 8 bases map to TRBD2. The germline V gene has CDR1 SGHNT and CDR2 YENEEA. The CDR3 totals 14 residues. V was pared by 5 bases and J by 1 base, with 3 bases of the junction left unmatched.